This T cell receptor (beta chain) was captured by sequencing in a study of T cell responses to AZD1222 COVID-19 vaccine. Study results and caveats: Regions left unmutated in variants are reportedly the target of nearly half of spike-specific TCRs. Spike was spanned by vaccine-associated CD4 TCRs, with dominance at 160-218 and 743-854. Repertoires were obtained only post-peak T cell response. Among those given AZD1222, only 5 to 7 were seropositive at baseline.

TCRdb keeps only in-frame clones here, not all; method: immunoSEQ multiplex PCR. The top ten clones hold approximately 4.5% of a sample with some 100,000 clones, roughly 90% of them seen once. Trimming took off 4 bases at V and 4 bases at J, with 10 bases between the two ends. This CDR3 has 13 residues. On this clone: Its target is not known.

The rearrangement links TRBV12-3 or TRBV12-4 to TRBJ1-2; no firm D call. The TCR comes from an adult in good health. The specimen was peripheral blood, collected on day 0 of AZD1222 vaccination. The DNA of the CDR3 is TGTGCCAGCAGTTCCCGCCGGAGCTATGGCTACACCTTC. This translates into CASSSRRSYGYTF.